The present T cell receptor (beta chain) was sequenced within a study of OX40 agonist ivuxolimab in advanced cancers. The study in broad terms: The costimulatory receptor OX40 (CD134) was targeted by ivuxolimab, a fully human IgG2 agonistic monoclonal antibody. Patients were allowed to have had prior anti-PD-1, anti-PD-L1 or anti-CTLA-4 therapy, and around two fifths of the dose-escalation patients had been treated with checkpoint inhibitors. Intravenous ivuxolimab was administered to patients every 2 weeks at six dose levels: 0.01, 0.1, 0.3, 1.5, 3 and 10 mg/kg. Of the 50 or so patients in dose escalation, some 20 had hepatocellular carcinoma, roughly 15 had melanoma, 9 had renal cell carcinoma and 9 had head and neck cancer. The point of sequencing TCRbeta in the periphery was to test whether ivuxolimab changed TCR sequence diversity and drove clonal T-cell expansion. The paper describes the monotherapy dose-escalation part (N ≈ 50 patients) of the phase I trial of ivuxolimab. Partial responses occurred in three dose-escalation patients: two with cutaneous melanoma and one with hepatocellular carcinoma. The dose-escalation cohort was roughly 80% male with a mean age of approximately 60 years, ranging from roughly 23 to 79.

This clone was seen more than once but under ten times. Its antigen is currently not known. Base-call qualities are not available, and no considerably larger clone is one nucleotide away. The trim is 5 bases for V and 5 bases for J, with a gap of 10 bases between the germline ends. Taken from cysteine to phenylalanine, the CDR3 has 13 residues. This entry keeps only the CDR3 DNA: 39 bases, framed from base 1. CDR1 and CDR2 were assigned from the germline V gene as MGHRA and YSYEKL. Findings and caveats that apply to the study as a whole: The antigen specificity of the clonally expanded peripheral T cells was not determined. Low levels of normalized T-cell clonal expansion were also seen in some patients who did not respond. At doses from 0.1 to 3.0 mg/kg, clonal expansion was seen in both CD4+ and CD8+ blood T cells between baseline and week 6. After ivuxolimab, CD8+ T cells had more expanded clones than CD4+ T cells on average. Partial responders in the 0.1-3.0 mg/kg groups had among the lowest normalized peripheral clonal expansion, especially among CD8+ T cells.

Genomic DNA was isolated from the sorted cells so that the TCRbeta CDR3 region could be sequenced. The immunoSEQ Assay was used to sequence the TCRbeta CDR3 regions. Held by TCRdb, this immuneACCESS table contains in-frame sequences only and omits some clones. Under half of the omission traces to an unresolved V gene where checked; the cause of the rest is unknown. The table for this sample lists over 45,000 clones; around 81% of them were counted only once. Approximately 4.5% of the sample rests with the top ten. The trial excluded patients who had a history of autoimmune disease or were on systemic immunosuppression. Peripheral blood for TCR sequencing was collected from all dose cohorts at baseline, on cycle 4 day 1, and on cycle 7 day 1. Samples came from an open-label, multicenter, first-in-human phase I dose-escalation trial of ivuxolimab. Adults with locally advanced or metastatic head and neck squamous cell, hepatocellular, melanoma or renal cell carcinoma were enrolled in the trial. Before TCR sequencing, CD4+ and CD8+ T cells were separately sorted from peripheral blood.

The chain was built from TRBV4-1 and TRBJ2-1, with the D gene call left open. This clonotype was obtained from an adult with an advanced solid tumor such as melanoma, head and neck, liver or kidney cancer. Source: CD4+ or CD8+ T cells sorted from blood, taken in a trial of the OX40 agonist ivuxolimab. The DNA sequence follows: TGCGCCAGCAGCGGGTCTTCAGACAATGAGCAGTTCTTC. It encodes CASSGSSDNEQFF.